Sequencing of this T cell receptor (beta chain) was carried out in a study of cytomegalovirus exposure and HLA in healthy donors. This clone has only a few counts. Its antigen is undetermined. V lost 3 bases and J lost 0, with 4 bases in between. Germline V lookup: CDR1 MNHNS, CDR2 SASEGT. The CDR3 totals 13 residues. Primers for the PCR totalled 60 Vbeta and 13 Jbeta. TCRdb's copy holds only in-frame clones and misses some; the assay was immunoSEQ multiplex PCR. This table has 99,000 or so clones, about 79% appearing once. Study-wide results and limits: The study labeled roughly 160 TCR beta chains cytomegalovirus-associated.

V and J are TRBV6-1 and TRBJ2-3; no firm D call. The sequence was collected from a man aged 55 to 70 in good health and CMV-seropositive. Sequencing was done on a sample of PBMCs. The CDR3: CASSEGSTDTQYF. Here the CDR3 DNA reads TGTGCCAGCAGTGAGGGCAGCACAGATACGCAGTATTTT.